The 27 T cell receptor beta chains reported below all come from one sample, sequenced in a study of blood T cell repertoires in COVID-19. Here immunoSEQ multiplex PCR was the method, and the copy in TCRdb shows in-frame clones only, minus some. Of some 200,000 clones listed, about 85% are singletons. The sequenced sample was peripheral blood. The receptors shown here come from a woman older than 75 with acute or convalescent COVID-19.

This chain connects TRBV12-3 or TRBV12-4 to TRBJ2-7; 7 bases line up with TRBD1. The CDR3 has 12 residues. V trimming: 6 bases; J trimming: 4 bases; junction bases outside the gene matches: 3. The CDR3 here is CASSQQGYEQYF. DNA for the CDR3: TGTGCCAGCAGCCAACAGGGGTACGAGCAGTACTTC.

The rearrangement uses TRBV4-3 and TRBJ2-7; 12 bases match TRBD2. Trimming cost V 1 base and J 9 bases; bases outside gene matches: 7. The germline V gene has CDR1 LGHNA and CDR2 YSLEER. The CDR3 covers 15 residues. The CDR3 DNA reads as TGCGCCAGCAGCCAAGTCTGGGGACTAGCGGGCGTGCAGTACTTC. Its protein is CASSQVWGLAGVQYF.

This clone was found once. The rearrangement joins TRBV7-9 to TRBJ1-2, with D uncertain. The germline V and J ends were trimmed by 3 bases and 5 bases, with 19 bases remaining between them. The CDR3 extends over 16 amino acids. Looked up from germline, CDR1 is SEHNR and CDR2 is FQNEAQ (reference sequence). The CDR3 sequence is CASSFSPFREQYGYTF. The CDR3 region has the DNA TGTGCCAGCAGCTTTTCCCCGTTCCGGGAACAGTATGGCTACACCTTC. The whole variable domain, remainder taken from reference TRBV7-9 and TRBJ1-2, is DTGVSQNPRHKITKRGQNVTFRCDPISEHNRLYWYRQTLGQGPEFLTYFQNEAQLEKSRLLSDRFSAERPKGSFSTLEIQRTEQGDSAMYLCASSFSPFREQYGYTFGSGTRLTVV.

This chain connects TRBV6-5 to TRBJ1-1, with D unclear. This CDR3 is 11 amino acids long. V lost 4 bases, J lost 7 bases, and 7 bases lay in between. Looked up from germline, CDR1 is MNHEY and CDR2 is SVGAGI. CDR3 residues: CASSWAVEAFF. The CDR3, as DNA: TGTGCCAGCAGTTGGGCAGTTGAAGCTTTCTTT.

V usage is TRBV10-1 and J usage is TRBJ1-5; 8 bases map to TRBD1. Germline CDR1 and CDR2: WNHNN and SYGVQD (reference sequence). Trimming took 7 bases from V and 2 from J; bases not matched to a gene: 10. The CDR3 runs to 16 residues. The CDR3 sequence: CASTTSDREGNQPQHF. CDR3 DNA: TGCGCCAGCACCACCTCGGACAGGGAGGGCAATCAGCCCCAGCATTTT.

The J gene is TRBJ1-1, the V gene TRBV11-2; D gene unclear. Germline CDR1 SGHAT, CDR2 FQNNGV. The CDR3 runs to 13 residues. V lost 3 bases and J 0 bases, leaving 5 bases between the germline ends. The CDR3 loop is CASSFQLNTEAFF. The DNA for the CDR3 is TGTGCCAGCAGCTTCCAGTTGAACACTGAAGCTTTCTTT.

Notes on this clone: A much larger clone differs from this one at a single base, so this may be a read error. The same CDR3 arises from other DNA sequences in this sample as well. The chain recombines TRBV6-5 with TRBJ1-2; D is unclear. V gave up 10 bases and J gave up 5 bases, with 14 bases separating them. Germline-derived CDR1 and CDR2 are MNHEY and SVGAGI. CDR3 length: 12 residues. CDR3 sequence (DNA): TGTGCCATTCAGGACTCCAATTATGGCTACACCTTC. This gives the protein CAIQDSNYGYTF.

A few counts support this clone. This chain joins TRBV27 and TRBJ1-6; no reliable D call. CDR1 is MNHEY, CDR2 SMNVEV, per germline (reference sequence). The CDR3 extends over 17 amino acids. The V end lost 2 bases, the J end lost 0 bases, and 11 bases lay between the germline ends. CDR3 loop: CASSLTPGGSYNSPLHF. The CDR3 DNA is TGTGCCAGCAGTTTAACCCCCGGCGGCTCCTATAATTCACCCCTCCACTTT.

The CDR3 nucleotides are TGTGCCAGCAGCGCGACAGACTACGAGCAGTACTTC. This codes for CASSATDYEQYF. This sequence joins TRBV9 and TRBJ2-7, with D possibly being TRBD1 (5 bases). The CDR3 totals 12 residues. The V end lost 3 bases, the J end lost 3 bases, and 7 bases lay between the germline ends. Germline CDR1 SGDLS, CDR2 YYNGEE. Combining the CDR3 with reference TRBV9 and TRBJ2-7 gives the whole variable domain DSGVTQTPKHLITATGQRVTLRCSPRSGDLSVYWYQQSLDQGLQFLIQYYNGEERAKGNILERFSAQQFPDLHSELNLSSLELGDSALYFCASSATDYEQYFGPGTRLTVT.

The genes are TRBV6-6 and TRBJ1-1; a weak D match, TRBD1 (6 bases). The germline V and J ends were trimmed by 6 bases and 3 bases, with 8 bases remaining between them. The CDR3 is 12 amino acids. Germline CDR1 reads MNHNY; CDR2 reads SVGAGI (reference sequence). The DNA of the CDR3 is TGTGCCAGCAGGGACAGATACACTGAAGCTTTCTTT. Translating gives CASRDRYTEAFF.

The genes are TRBV4-3 and TRBJ1-2; D not certain. CDR1 LGHNA and CDR2 YSLEER come from the germline V gene. V dropped 0 bases and J dropped 3 bases, with 11 bases sitting between them. This CDR3 is built from 15 residues. The CDR3 nucleotides are TGCGCCAGCAGCCAAGAACGGCGGCAACACTATGGCTACACCTTC. Translation: CASSQERRQHYGYTF.

This clone was seen only once. The V call is TRBV15, the J call TRBJ2-7, with 8 bases identical to TRBD1. CDR3 length: 15 amino acids. Looked up from germline, CDR1 is LNHNV and CDR2 is YYDKDF (reference sequence). V dropped 3 bases and J dropped 3; count of bases not matched to a gene: 7. CDR3: CATSRRAGGFYEQYF. The CDR3 DNA sequence: TGTGCCACCAGCAGGAGGGCAGGGGGCTTCTACGAGCAGTACTTC.

This chain joins TRBV5-1 and TRBJ2-7; TRBD1 matches at 7 bases. The CDR3 extends over 14 amino acids. Germline V gene data show CDR1 as SGHRS and CDR2 as YFSETQ. V dropped 2 bases and J dropped 2; count of bases not matched to a gene: 4. CDR3 bases: TGCGCCAGCAGCTTACAGGGGTTCCCCTACGAGCAGTACTTC. It yields the protein CASSLQGFPYEQYF.

The V gene is TRBV5-1, the J gene TRBJ1-6; 9 nucleotides match TRBD1. V dropped 3 bases and J dropped 4; count of bases not matched to a gene: 5. The CDR3 is 16 amino acids. CDR1 is SGHRS, CDR2 YFSETQ, per germline. The CDR3 DNA reads as TGCGCCAGCAGCTCACAGGGGGCCCAGTATAATTCACCCCTCCACTTT. This codes for CASSSQGAQYNSPLHF. Full variable domain (rest looked up from reference TRBV5-1 and TRBJ1-6): KAGVTQTPRYLIKTRGQQVTLSCSPISGHRSVSWYQQTPGQGLQFLFEYFSETQRNKGNFPGRFSGRQFSNSRSEMNVSTLELGDSALYLCASSSQGAQYNSPLHFGNGTRLTVT.

The chain joins TRBV6-4 to TRBJ2-3; 8 bases are shared with TRBD1. Per the germline V gene, CDR1 is MRHNA and CDR2 is SNTAGT. CDR3 length equals 14 residues. V shed 5 bases, J shed 0 bases, and the junction held 1 base outside the gene matches. CDR3 sequence (DNA): TGTGCCAGCAGTAGGGACAGGAGCACAGATACGCAGTATTTT. This translates into CASSRDRSTDTQYF.

The V call is TRBV6-4, the J call TRBJ2-1, with a tentative D call TRBD2 (5 bases). CDR1 and CDR2 from the germline V gene are MRHNA and SNTAGT. The CDR3 runs 14 residues. Trimming removed 5 bases at V and 9 bases at J, with 17 bases between. The CDR3: CASSPDTMAGEQFF. In nucleotides, the CDR3 is TGTGCCAGCAGTCCCGATACGATGGCGGGTGAGCAGTTCTTC.

The chain is built from TRBV7-3 and TRBJ2-2; the D gene is possibly TRBD1 (6 bases). V lost 3 bases and J lost 5, with 7 bases in between. This CDR3 contains 13 residues. Germline V gives CDR1 SGHTA, CDR2 FQGTGA. DNA of the CDR3: TGTGCCAGCAGCTTCCAGGGGACCGGGGAGCTGTTTTTT. Protein product: CASSFQGTGELFF.

V usage is TRBV14 and J usage is TRBJ2-5; D may be TRBD1 (7 bases). V gave up 0 bases and J gave up 6 bases, with 14 bases separating them. Germline assignment: CDR1 SGHDN and CDR2 FVKESK. CDR3 length: 15 amino acids. The chain's CDR3 is CASSQEAGQWQTQYF. The CDR3 DNA reads TGTGCCAGCAGCCAAGAGGCGGGACAGTGGCAGACCCAGTACTTC.

CDR3 DNA sequence: TGTGCCAGCAGCGCCCAGACAGGGGCTAGGGGCTACACCTTC. This gives the protein CASSAQTGARGYTF. This rearrangement joins TRBV9 to TRBJ1-2, with 8 nucleotides matching TRBD1. This CDR3 is 14 amino acids long. The germline V gene has CDR1 SGDLS and CDR2 YYNGEE. The V gene end was trimmed by 3 bases and the J gene end by 8 bases; junction bases not matched to a gene: 9.

The chain recombines TRBV24-1 with TRBJ2-3; 9 positions agree with TRBD2. The CDR3 loop spans 18 amino acids. CDR1 and CDR2 from the germline V gene are KGHDR and SFDVKD. V was clipped by 2 bases and J by 0 bases; unmatched bases: 8. The CDR3: CATSDSASGATSTDTQYF. The CDR3 region has the DNA TGTGCCACCAGTGATTCGGCTAGCGGGGCGACTAGCACAGATACGCAGTATTTT.

V is TRBV7-3 and J is TRBJ2-1, with D maybe TRBD2 (6 bases). This CDR3 is built from 12 residues. Trimming left V 3 bases short and J 10 bases short, with 10 bases between. CDR1 and CDR2 from the germline V gene are SGHTA and FQGTGA. The CDR3 bases are TGTGCCAGCAGCTTGGCGGGGCAAGAGCAGTTCTTC. This sequence encodes CASSLAGQEQFF. The complete variable domain, with remaining parts taken from reference TRBV7-3 and TRBJ2-1, reads GAGVSQTPSNKVTEKGKYVELRCDPISGHTALYWYRQSLGQGPEFLIYFQGTGAADDSGLPNDRFFAVRPEGSVSTLKIQRTERGDSAVYLCASSLAGQEQFFGPGTRLTVL.

The CDR3 sequence is CASSSALGGTDTQYF. In DNA, the CDR3 is TGTGCCAGCAGCTCGGCGTTAGGGGGAACAGATACGCAGTATTTT. The genes are TRBV11-3 and TRBJ2-3, with D perhaps matching TRBD1 (6 bases). The length of the CDR3 is 15 residues. Germline values: CDR1 SGHNT, CDR2 YENEEA. Between the trimmed V and J ends, which lost 4 bases and 3 bases, there was a span of 14 bases.

The chain links TRBV3-1 (or the pseudogene TRBV3-2) to TRBJ1-2; TRBD1 is a possible D gene (5 bases). The CDR3 contains 12 residues. Germline lookup yields CDR1 LGHDT and CDR2 YNNKEL (reference sequence). V was cut by 8 bases and J by 12 bases, with 19 bases left in between. The CDR3 DNA reads as TGTGCCAGCGGACCCATTGACAGACCCAACACCTTC. This translates into CASGPIDRPNTF.

The chain employs TRBV25-1 and TRBJ2-2; TRBD2 might be the D (5 bases). CDR1 and CDR2 (germline): MGHDK, SYGVNS. V was cut by 9 bases and J by 3 bases, with 14 bases left in between. The CDR3 spans 14 residues. The CDR3 loop is CASQPGRYTGELFF. CDR3 coding DNA: TGTGCCAGTCAACCGGGGAGATACACCGGGGAGCTGTTTTTT.

This rearrangement joins TRBV19 to TRBJ2-7; TRBD1 aligns across 9 bases. The CDR3 consists of 14 residues. The V gene's germline CDR1 is LNHDA and CDR2 SQIVND (reference sequence). V shed 6 bases and J 2 bases; nucleotides not matched to a gene: 5. The CDR3 is CASSRTGVPYEQYF. DNA of the CDR3: TGTGCCAGTAGCCGGACAGGGGTACCCTACGAGCAGTACTTC.

The rearrangement joins TRBV30 to TRBJ2-1; the match to TRBD2 covers 14 bases. Trimming cost V 0 bases and J 9 bases; bases outside gene matches: 7. The germline V gene encodes CDR1 GTSNPN and CDR2 SVGIG (reference sequence). The CDR3 contains 16 residues. The CDR3 region is CAWSVVGLAGASEQFF. The DNA of the CDR3 is TGTGCCTGGAGTGTTGTGGGACTAGCGGGAGCGAGTGAGCAGTTCTTC.

The rearrangement uses TRBV18 and TRBJ1-3, with 8 nucleotides matching TRBD1. There are 17 residues in the CDR3. V trimming: 0 bases; J trimming: 6 bases; junction bases outside the gene matches: 10. In germline, CDR1 is KGHSH, CDR2 LQKENI. CDR3 nucleotides: TGTGCCAGCTCACCACCCGGACAGGGCATTCCCTTAAACACCATATATTTT. Its translation: CASSPPGQGIPLNTIYF.